This T cell receptor (beta chain) came from a study of blood T cell repertoires in COVID-19 (TCRdb year 2020). General notes on the study: Samples from collaborators originated in the United States, Italy and Spain and spanned both the acute and convalescent phases of COVID-19. The material from the prospective study consisted of cDNA or gDNA derived from T cells, B-cell-depleted T cells, or PBMCs. Subjects who had been exposed to COVID-19, were actively infected with it, or had recovered from it provided the deeply sampled blood TCRbeta repertoires that made up the dataset. The repertoires were made available in a free public database intended to serve as a resource for research on the immune response to SARS-CoV-2. The samples were drawn from two sources: the first 160 participants of the ongoing ImmuneRACE study, and fewer than 1,500 subjects contributed by 6 global collaborators. Sample metadata almost always included a de-identified subject ID, COVID-19 status, age in years and sex. Where HLA class I and class II types were available, the types were taken from metadata supplied by the sample provider, not from assay-based typing. What the research found in general, with its limitations: The amount of clinical and demographic metadata varied by source and participant and was provided uncurated.

The immunoSEQ Assay, a bias-controlled multiplex PCR, was used to amplify TCRbeta CDR3 regions from genomic DNA. Per the authors' processing: The number of nucleated cells in each sample was estimated from the amplification of reference gene primers within the assay. To quantify the absolute abundance of each unique TCRbeta CDR3 rearrangement, sequence reads were collapsed and filtered. For each sample, productive Simpson clonality was calculated by taking the square root of Simpson's diversity index across productive rearrangements. Drawn from immuneACCESS, this table holds only the in-frame rearrangements with V and J called that TCRdb kept. Clones are partly lost; checked studies trace under half to an unresolved V gene and leave the rest unexplained. V, J and clone size are taken as reported in that table, and D and trimming were inferred from the DNA itself. The sample contains a few hundred thousand clones, roughly 90% of them found a single time. Around 11% of the sample belongs to the ten largest clones.

One collaborating source in Seattle enrolled patients while the patients were actively infected and followed the patients over time throughout the course of disease. The collaborating institutions used their own protocols to collect whole blood in K2EDTA tubes. For TCRbeta analysis, collaborators shipped samples as frozen whole blood, isolated PBMCs, or DNA extracted from either of those sample types. Notes on this clone: Its antigen is still unknown. The input lacks base qualities; no much larger clone sits a single base away.

At the junction V is shortened by 5 bases and J by 6 bases; bases outside the gene matches: 5. Sequences MDHEN (CDR1) and SYDVKM (CDR2) are obtained from the germline V gene. The cysteine opens and the phenylalanine closes a CDR3 of 14 amino acids. The sequence is cut down to CDR3 DNA, 42 bases in frame from base 1. The rearranged segments are TRBV28 and TRBJ1-5, and 9 junction bases match TRBD1. Sequences were obtained from peripheral blood. This receptor was identified in a woman aged 25 to 45 with COVID-19, enrolled during active disease. At the DNA level, the sequence is TGTGCCAGCAGTCTACAGGGGGCCTCTCAGCCCCAGCATTTT. This translates into CASSLQGASQPQHF. The reference TRBV28 and TRBJ1-5 proteins fill in what lies around the CDR3, so the full variable domain reads DVKVTQSSRYLVKRTGEKVFLECVQDMDHENMFWYRQDPGLGLRLIYFSYDVKMKEKGDIPEGYSVSREKKERFSLILESASTNQTSMYLCASSLQGASQPQHFGDGTRLSIL.